The T cell receptor beta chain described here comes from a study of shared clonotypes between healthy human individuals. The length of the CDR3 is 13 residues. The germline V and J ends were trimmed by 4 bases and 10 bases, with 12 bases remaining between them. CDR1 and CDR2 from the germline V gene are SGHRS and YFSETQ. Method: immunoSEQ multiplex PCR; TCRdb's copy keeps in-frame clones and lacks some. The sample lists just under 350,000 clones, about 70% occurring once. The rearrangement links TRBV5-1 to TRBJ1-6, with D possibly matching TRBD1 (5 bases). What was sequenced was memory CD4+ T cells sorted from blood. Subset of the sample: CD45RA-negative fraction. The clonotype comes from a young man in good health. DNA of the CDR3: TGCGCCAGCAGCACACAGGAAAACTCACCCCTCCACTTT. It is translated as CASSTQENSPLHF.